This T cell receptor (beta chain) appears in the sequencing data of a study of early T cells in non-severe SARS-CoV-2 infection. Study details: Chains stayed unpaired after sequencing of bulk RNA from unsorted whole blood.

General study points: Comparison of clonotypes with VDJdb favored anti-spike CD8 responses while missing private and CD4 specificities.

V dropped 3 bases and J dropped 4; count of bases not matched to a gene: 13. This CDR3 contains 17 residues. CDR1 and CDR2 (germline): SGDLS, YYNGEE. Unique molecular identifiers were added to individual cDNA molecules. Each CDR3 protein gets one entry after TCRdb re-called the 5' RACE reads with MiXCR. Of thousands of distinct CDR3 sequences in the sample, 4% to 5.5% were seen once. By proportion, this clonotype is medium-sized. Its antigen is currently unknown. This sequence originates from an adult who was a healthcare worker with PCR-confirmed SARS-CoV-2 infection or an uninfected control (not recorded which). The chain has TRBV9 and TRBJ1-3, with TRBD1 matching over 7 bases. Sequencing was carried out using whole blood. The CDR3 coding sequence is TGTGCCAGCAGCGCCCAAAGCAGGGGGGCCATCGGAAACACCATATATTTT. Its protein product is CASSAQSRGAIGNTIYF.